The rows below give T cell receptor beta chains drawn from one sample of a study of CXCR3-negative and CXCR3-positive naive CD8 T cells. Using the 5' RACE reads, TCRdb records one entry per CDR3 protein without DNA. Its listing shows more than 6,000 distinct CDR3 sequences. The sample was naive CXCR3+ CD8+ T cells from blood. Receptor source: a human donor in good health. Some clones in this sample may be carry-over from other donors' samples. CDR3s include the opening cysteine and the closing phenylalanine or tryptophan. Expanded clones get a size class; other rows say once, few or many, or leave the size out.

J	size	V	CDR3
TRBJ1-1	.	TRBV9	CASSATSYVEAFF
TRBJ1-1	medium-sized	TRBV13	CASSQQGLNTEAFF
TRBJ2-7	.	TRBV6-1	CASSEFGNEQYF
TRBJ1-5	medium-sized	TRBV20-1	CSARDERAYSNQPQHF
TRBJ2-7	medium-sized	TRBV29-1	CSVGSGEPYEQYF
TRBJ2-7	medium-sized	TRBV28	CASSPTGQGHSSYEQYF
TRBJ1-1	medium-sized	TRBV7-9	CASSAPREGYTEAFF
TRBJ2-1	.	TRBV6-5	CASREGLVRSSYNEQFF
TRBJ2-1	medium-sized	TRBV4-2	CASSQGGGNEQFF
TRBJ1-1	.	TRBV6-1	CASRRGQGDTEAFF
TRBJ2-1	.	TRBV4-1	CASSQGSLGGEQFF
TRBJ1-6	medium-sized	TRBV7-9	CASSPTTDYNSPLHF
TRBJ2-5	.	TRBV29-1	CSVDWGIEETQYF
TRBJ2-1	.	TRBV5-1	CASSLPGGVYEQFF
TRBJ1-1	.	TRBV5-1	CASSSREWMGEAFF
TRBJ2-7	.	TRBV27	CASSPIPGTLEQYF
TRBJ1-1	.	TRBV29-1	CSVEGLGGDIGNTEAFF
TRBJ1-1	.	TRBV5-5	CASSLRWGWTEAFF
TRBJ2-2	medium-sized	TRBV15	CATSREVGEDNTGELFF
TRBJ2-5	medium-sized	TRBV12-3/TRBV12-4	CASSFQGQETQYF
TRBJ2-1	.	TRBV9	CASSVVPGSSFGLADEQFF
TRBJ2-2	.	TRBV21-1	CASSSSFRGRIAGELFF
TRBJ2-1	.	TRBV7-6	CASSLGFSSGINNEQFF
TRBJ2-5	.	TRBV5-8	CASSPRQGLGQETQYF
TRBJ2-1	.	TRBV28	CASLLGMMGNEQFF
TRBJ2-3	.	TRBV4-3	CASSQRSGLSFTDTQYF
TRBJ2-7	.	TRBV2	CASSVSGFVREQYF
TRBJ2-7	medium-sized	TRBV7-6	CASSLTSLVSEQYF
TRBJ1-1	medium-sized	TRBV11-2	CASRLDRPEAFF
TRBJ1-2	medium-sized	TRBV7-2	CASTPPGGGANYGYTF
TRBJ1-2	.	TRBV14	CASSQQGSMDGYTF
TRBJ2-3	medium-sized	TRBV29-1	CSIRDSLTDTQYF
TRBJ2-7	.	TRBV20-1	CSASPDTAYEQYF
TRBJ1-1	medium-sized	TRBV29-1	CSVTALDTEAFF
TRBJ2-1	medium-sized	TRBV18	CASSPSGSASSEQFF
TRBJ2-4	.	TRBV28	CASSFPGTSPVAKNIQYF
TRBJ2-1	.	TRBV20-1	CSATRDSYNEQFF
TRBJ1-1	.	TRBV6-2/TRBV6-3	CASSWDRGIGTEAFF
TRBJ2-1	medium-sized	TRBV29-1	CSVVGTLVGYNEQFF
TRBJ1-1	medium-sized	TRBV11-3	CASSSRRAGNGEAFF
TRBJ2-3	medium-sized	TRBV9	CASSPDVNTDTQYF
TRBJ1-1	medium-sized	TRBV11-2	CATISWGRVGTEAFF
TRBJ1-1	.	TRBV3-1	CASSPSSVTEAFF
TRBJ2-1	.	TRBV9	CASSGSTGPQFF
TRBJ1-2	medium-sized	TRBV20-1	CSSDRVDSYGYTF
TRBJ2-7	.	TRBV14	CASSQDSGSSYEQYF
TRBJ2-5	.	TRBV24-1	CATQDGEETQYF
TRBJ1-1	.	TRBV19	CASSPSGWNTEAFF
TRBJ2-2	.	TRBV5-4	CASSSPLGGELFF
TRBJ2-1	medium-sized	TRBV5-1	CASSLAGPSSYNEQFF
TRBJ2-7	.	TRBV29-1	CSVGTVGEQYF
TRBJ2-2	medium-sized	TRBV25-1	CASSFLREDTGELFF
TRBJ2-1	.	TRBV14	CASSQDQGLANEQFF
TRBJ2-1	medium-sized	TRBV15	CATSSSRANEQFF
TRBJ2-1	.	TRBV29-1	CSVHFGDRGNNEQFF
TRBJ2-5	medium-sized	TRBV15	CATSRRWDQETQYF
TRBJ1-3	medium-sized	TRBV12-3/TRBV12-4	CASSPLPSGNTIYF